Listed below are T cell receptor beta chains from one sample, sequenced in a study of Graves' ophthalmopathy and Graves' hyperthyroidism. Each CDR3 protein gets one entry after TCRdb re-called the multiplex PCR reads with MiXCR. The data contain over 650,000 distinct CDR3 sequences, about 40% of them singletons. The sequencing input was peripheral blood. These receptor sequences come from an adult man with Graves' ophthalmopathy. Each CDR3 is given with its conserved first and last residue. The order of the fields is J gene, clone size, V gene, D gene, CDR3 DNA, CDR3 protein. D genes are given only for firm matches. Size is omitted from some rows. Given values are once, few, many or a class for expanded clones.

J gene: TRBJ2-6; clone size: .; V gene: TRBV7-4; D gene: TRBD1; CDR3 DNA: TGTGCCAGCAGCTTGGGACAGGGCTCCAATCCCCTCGGGGCCAACGTCCTGACTTTC; CDR3 protein: CASSLGQGSNPLGANVLTF
J gene: TRBJ1-1; clone size: many; V gene: TRBV24-1; D gene: TRBD1; CDR3 DNA: TGTGCCACCAGGGGGGACAGGGCTAACACTGAAGCTTTCTTT; CDR3 protein: CATRGDRANTEAFF
J gene: TRBJ2-2; clone size: many; V gene: TRBV5-5; D gene: TRBD1; CDR3 DNA: TGTGCCAGCAGCTCACAGGGGCTCGGCGGGGAGCTGTTTTTT; CDR3 protein: CASSSQGLGGELFF
J gene: TRBJ1-3; clone size: once; V gene: TRBV7-2; D gene: .; CDR3 DNA: TGTGCCAGCAGCTTAGATCAGGACACTTCGTTATCTGGAAACACCATATATTTT; CDR3 protein: CASSLDQDTSLSGNTIYF
J gene: TRBJ2-7; clone size: many; V gene: TRBV6-5; D gene: .; CDR3 DNA: TGTGCCAGCAGTCCGACAAGGGTCTACGAGCAGTACTTC; CDR3 protein: CASSPTRVYEQYF
J gene: TRBJ1-1; clone size: many; V gene: TRBV9; D gene: .; CDR3 DNA: TGTGCCAGCAGCGTGGGTAGATTAAACACTGAAGCTTTCTTT; CDR3 protein: CASSVGRLNTEAFF
J gene: TRBJ2-3; clone size: few; V gene: TRBV2; D gene: .; CDR3 DNA: TGTGCCAGCAGTGCTGCTAGCTTGCAGTATTTT; CDR3 protein: CASSAASLQYF
J gene: TRBJ2-3; clone size: few; V gene: TRBV15; D gene: .; CDR3 DNA: TGTGCCACCAGCGTCCAGGGAGAGGCGCAGTATTTT; CDR3 protein: CATSVQGEAQYF
J gene: TRBJ2-2; clone size: many; V gene: TRBV7-2; D gene: .; CDR3 DNA: TGTGCCAGCAGCTTAGCGCCCGGCACCGGGGAGCTGTTTTTT; CDR3 protein: CASSLAPGTGELFF
J gene: TRBJ2-7; clone size: few; V gene: TRBV20-1; D gene: .; CDR3 DNA: TGCAGTGCTCTCCAGGACAGAGGCCTTTTGGGTACTGGCAAGCAGTACTTC; CDR3 protein: CSALQDRGLLGTGKQYF
J gene: TRBJ2-5; clone size: many; V gene: TRBV9; D gene: .; CDR3 DNA: TGTGCCAGCAGCCCGGACCGGAAGGGTCAAGAGACCCAGTACTTC; CDR3 protein: CASSPDRKGQETQYF
J gene: TRBJ1-1; clone size: .; V gene: TRBV25-1; D gene: .; CDR3 DNA: TGTGCCTGCGGAGTTTTGATGGGCTATGAAGCTTTCTTT; CDR3 protein: CACGVLMGYEAFF
J gene: TRBJ2-7; clone size: .; V gene: TRBV5-6; D gene: .; CDR3 DNA: TGTGCCAGCAAAGGGGGGGGTACCTACGAGCAGTACTTC; CDR3 protein: CASKGGGTYEQYF
J gene: TRBJ1-1; clone size: many; V gene: TRBV25-1; D gene: .; CDR3 DNA: TGTGCCAGCGGTGAACAGGTTGAAGCTTTCTTT; CDR3 protein: CASGEQVEAFF
J gene: TRBJ2-3; clone size: .; V gene: TRBV2; D gene: .; CDR3 DNA: TGTGCCAGTCGGGCAGGGACCACAGATACGCAGTATTTT; CDR3 protein: CASRAGTTDTQYF
J gene: TRBJ1-1; clone size: .; V gene: TRBV5-1; D gene: .; CDR3 DNA: TGCGCCAGCAGCTTCTCCGATGGGGCTGAAGCTTTCTTT; CDR3 protein: CASSFSDGAEAFF
J gene: TRBJ1-4; clone size: many; V gene: TRBV12-3/TRBV12-4; D gene: .; CDR3 DNA: TGTGCCAGCAGTCCCTCGGGTGAAAAACTGTTTTTT; CDR3 protein: CASSPSGEKLFF
J gene: TRBJ1-4; clone size: .; V gene: TRBV24-1; D gene: TRBD1; CDR3 DNA: TGTGCCAGCAGTCTCGCCGGGACAGGGGGCGGAAAACTGTTTTTT; CDR3 protein: CASSLAGTGGGKLFF
J gene: TRBJ1-6; clone size: few; V gene: TRBV30; D gene: .; CDR3 DNA: TGTGCCTGGAGCCAACAGGGACGTTCACCCCTCCACTTT; CDR3 protein: CAWSQQGRSPLHF
J gene: TRBJ2-6; clone size: many; V gene: TRBV10-1; D gene: .; CDR3 DNA: TGCGCCAGCAGTGAGTTTCGGCGCATGATGTATAGCTCTGGGGCCAACGTCCTGACTTTC; CDR3 protein: CASSEFRRMMYSSGANVLTF
J gene: TRBJ2-5; clone size: .; V gene: TRBV29-1; D gene: TRBD1; CDR3 DNA: TGCAGCGTAGACAGGGTCGTTGGTAGGGAGACCCAGTACTTC; CDR3 protein: CSVDRVVGRETQYF
J gene: TRBJ2-2; clone size: many; V gene: TRBV20-1; D gene: .; CDR3 DNA: TGCAGTGCTAGAGCACAGAACACCGGGGAGCTGTTTTTT; CDR3 protein: CSARAQNTGELFF
J gene: TRBJ2-3; clone size: .; V gene: TRBV19; D gene: TRBD2; CDR3 DNA: TGTGCCAGTAGTTTGCTAGCGGATAGCACAGATACGCAGTATTTT; CDR3 protein: CASSLLADSTDTQYF
J gene: TRBJ2-5; clone size: many; V gene: TRBV11-1; D gene: .; CDR3 DNA: TGTGCCAGCTCTCCCTCGACAGGCCAGGGGGAGACCCAGTACTTC; CDR3 protein: CASSPSTGQGETQYF
J gene: TRBJ2-7; clone size: .; V gene: TRBV11-1; D gene: TRBD1; CDR3 DNA: TGTGCCAGCAGCTCCTCCGGGACAGGGGCCTACGAGCAGTACTTC; CDR3 protein: CASSSSGTGAYEQYF
J gene: TRBJ1-5; clone size: many; V gene: TRBV19; D gene: .; CDR3 DNA: TGTGCCAGTAAACCGATGGTCAGCAATCAGCCCCAGCATTTT; CDR3 protein: CASKPMVSNQPQHF
J gene: TRBJ1-5; clone size: many; V gene: TRBV2; D gene: .; CDR3 DNA: TGTGCCAGCAGCCTCGGACAGCTAGATCAGCCCCAGCATTTT; CDR3 protein: CASSLGQLDQPQHF
J gene: TRBJ1-2; clone size: many; V gene: TRBV14; D gene: .; CDR3 DNA: TGTGCCAGCAGCCAAGTCTTATCGGGAAGCGGCTACACCTTC; CDR3 protein: CASSQVLSGSGYTF
J gene: TRBJ1-5; clone size: .; V gene: TRBV15; D gene: .; CDR3 DNA: TGTGCCACCAGCAGCCAACCGACGGGGCGGGGGCCCCAGCATTTT; CDR3 protein: CATSSQPTGRGPQHF
J gene: TRBJ1-5; clone size: .; V gene: TRBV11-2; D gene: .; CDR3 DNA: TGTGCCAGCAGCTTAGACAGGGACGGCAATCAGCCCCAGCATTTT; CDR3 protein: CASSLDRDGNQPQHF
J gene: TRBJ2-5; clone size: many; V gene: TRBV2; D gene: .; CDR3 DNA: TGTGCCAGCAGTGTTTCCCGGCCGCAGACCCAGTACTTC; CDR3 protein: CASSVSRPQTQYF
J gene: TRBJ1-4; clone size: .; V gene: TRBV29-1; D gene: .; CDR3 DNA: TGCAGCGGCGTCCGGGACGGATATAATGAAAAACTGTTTTTT; CDR3 protein: CSGVRDGYNEKLFF
J gene: TRBJ2-5; clone size: .; V gene: TRBV5-1; D gene: TRBD1; CDR3 DNA: TGCGCCAGCACAGGGGGACAGGGGGGAGAGACCCAGTACTTC; CDR3 protein: CASTGGQGGETQYF